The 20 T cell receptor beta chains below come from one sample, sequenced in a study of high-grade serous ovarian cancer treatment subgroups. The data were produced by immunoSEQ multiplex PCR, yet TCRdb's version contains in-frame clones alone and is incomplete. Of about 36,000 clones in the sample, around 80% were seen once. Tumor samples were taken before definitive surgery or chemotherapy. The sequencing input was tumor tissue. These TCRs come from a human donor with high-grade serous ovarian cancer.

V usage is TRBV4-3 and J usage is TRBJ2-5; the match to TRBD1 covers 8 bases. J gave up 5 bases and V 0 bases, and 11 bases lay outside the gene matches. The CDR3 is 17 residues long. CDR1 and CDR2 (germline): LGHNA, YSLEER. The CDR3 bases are TGCGCCAGCAGCCAAGAATGGAGGACAGGGTGTAAGGAGACCCAGTACTTC. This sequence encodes CASSQEWRTGCKETQYF.

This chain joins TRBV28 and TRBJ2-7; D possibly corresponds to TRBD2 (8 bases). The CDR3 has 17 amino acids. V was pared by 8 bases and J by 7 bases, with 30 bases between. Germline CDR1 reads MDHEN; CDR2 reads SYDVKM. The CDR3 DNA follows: TGTGCCAGCCGACCCCCCAGCGGGAGACCAGGGGGACGGGAGCAGTACTTC. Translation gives CASRPPSGRPGGREQYF.

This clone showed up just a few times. The CDR3: CASSSSEQYF. DNA for the CDR3: TGTGCCAGCAGCTCATCCGAGCAGTACTTC. The chain couples TRBV5-8 to TRBJ2-7; D unclear. The CDR3 spans 10 residues. Trimming took 3 bases from V and 6 from J, leaving 4 bases between them. Germline V lookup: CDR1 SGHTS, CDR2 YDEGEE.

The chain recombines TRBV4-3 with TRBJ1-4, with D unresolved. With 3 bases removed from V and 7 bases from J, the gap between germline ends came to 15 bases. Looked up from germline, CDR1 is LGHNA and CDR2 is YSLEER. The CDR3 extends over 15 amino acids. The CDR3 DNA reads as TGCGCCAGCAGCCAGTTGACCGGCGCCGGTGAAAAACTGTTTTTT. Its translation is CASSQLTGAGEKLFF.

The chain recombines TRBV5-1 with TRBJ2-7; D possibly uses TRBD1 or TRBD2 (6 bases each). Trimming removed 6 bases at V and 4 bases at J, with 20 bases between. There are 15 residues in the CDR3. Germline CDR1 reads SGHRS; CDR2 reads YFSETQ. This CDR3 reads CASTFLGGGIYEQYF. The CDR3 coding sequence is TGCGCCAGCACCTTTTTGGGGGGCGGAATTTACGAGCAGTACTTC.

DNA for the CDR3: TGTGCCTGGAGCCCCGTGATTGATACGCAGTATTTT. Translating it yields CAWSPVIDTQYF. The chain carries TRBV30 and TRBJ2-3, with D unclear. The germline V gene has CDR1 GTSNPN and CDR2 SVGIG (reference sequence). V lost 3 bases to trimming and J lost 6 bases, with 10 bases between them. This CDR3 comprises 12 residues.

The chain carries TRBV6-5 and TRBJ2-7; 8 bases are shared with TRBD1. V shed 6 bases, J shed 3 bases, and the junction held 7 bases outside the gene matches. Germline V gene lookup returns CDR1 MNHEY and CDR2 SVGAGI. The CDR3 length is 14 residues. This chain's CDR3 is CASRAGQGIYEQYF. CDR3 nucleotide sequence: TGTGCCAGCAGGGCTGGACAGGGCATCTACGAGCAGTACTTC.

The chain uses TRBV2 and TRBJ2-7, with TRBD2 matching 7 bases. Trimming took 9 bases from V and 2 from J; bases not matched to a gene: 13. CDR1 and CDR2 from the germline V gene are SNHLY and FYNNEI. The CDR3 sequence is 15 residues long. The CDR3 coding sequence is TGTGCCAGTACGAGTCTAGCGGCCCAAACCTACGAGCAGTACTTC. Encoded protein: CASTSLAAQTYEQYF.

Written as DNA, the CDR3 is TGCGCCAGCAGCCAAGAAATAGCTAGCGTTGACACAGATACGCAGTATTTT. Residues: CASSQEIASVDTDTQYF. The genes are TRBV4-1 and TRBJ2-3, with D perhaps TRBD2 (6 bases). Trimming took off 0 bases at V and 2 bases at J, with 15 bases between the two ends. Per germline, CDR1 MGHRA and CDR2 YSYEKL. The CDR3 extends over 17 amino acids.

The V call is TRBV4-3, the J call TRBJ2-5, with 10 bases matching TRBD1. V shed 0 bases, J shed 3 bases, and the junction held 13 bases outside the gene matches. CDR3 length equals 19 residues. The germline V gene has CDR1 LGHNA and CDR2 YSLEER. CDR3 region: CASSQDHRRSGTGEETQYF. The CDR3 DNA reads TGCGCCAGCAGCCAAGATCACCGCCGGTCCGGGACAGGGGAAGAGACCCAGTACTTC.

CDR3 nucleotides: TGTGCCAGCTCACCGGCCACAGGGCGGACAGATACGCAGTATTTT. As protein: CASSPATGRTDTQYF. This chain joins TRBV18 and TRBJ2-3, with a weak D call TRBD1 (6 bases). The CDR3 loop spans 15 amino acids. V was cut by 3 bases and J by 3 bases, with 13 bases left in between. The germline CDR1 and CDR2 sequences are KGHSH and LQKENI.

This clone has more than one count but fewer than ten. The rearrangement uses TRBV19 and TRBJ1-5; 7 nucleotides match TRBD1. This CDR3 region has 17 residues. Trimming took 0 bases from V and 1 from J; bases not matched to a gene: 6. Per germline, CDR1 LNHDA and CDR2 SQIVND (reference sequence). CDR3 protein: CASSIEEDRESNQPQHF. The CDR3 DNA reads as TGTGCCAGTAGTATAGAGGAAGACAGGGAAAGCAATCAGCCCCAGCATTTT. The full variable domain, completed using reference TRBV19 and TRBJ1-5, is DGGITQSPKYLFRKEGQNVTLSCEQNLNHDAMYWYRQDPGQGLRLIYYSQIVNDFQKGDIAEGYSVSREKKESFPLTVTSAQKNPTAFYLCASSIEEDRESNQPQHFGDGTRLSIL.

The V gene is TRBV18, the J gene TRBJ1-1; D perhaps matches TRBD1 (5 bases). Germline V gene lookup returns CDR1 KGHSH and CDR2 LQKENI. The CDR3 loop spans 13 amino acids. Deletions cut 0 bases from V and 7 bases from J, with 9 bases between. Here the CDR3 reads CASSPPSGFEAFF. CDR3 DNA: TGTGCCAGCTCACCACCCTCAGGGTTTGAAGCTTTCTTT. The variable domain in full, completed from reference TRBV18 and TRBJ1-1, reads NAGVMQNPRHLVRRRGQEARLRCSPMKGHSHVYWYRQLPEEGLKFMVYLQKENIIDESGMPKERFSAEFPKEGPSILRIQQVVRGDSAAYFCASSPPSGFEAFFGQGTRLTVV.

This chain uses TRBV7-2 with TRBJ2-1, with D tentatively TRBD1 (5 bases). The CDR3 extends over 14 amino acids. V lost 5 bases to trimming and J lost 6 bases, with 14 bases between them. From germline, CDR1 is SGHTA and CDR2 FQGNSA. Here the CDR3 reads CASSPYRQSNEQFF. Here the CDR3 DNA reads TGTGCCAGCAGCCCATACCGACAGAGCAATGAGCAGTTCTTC.

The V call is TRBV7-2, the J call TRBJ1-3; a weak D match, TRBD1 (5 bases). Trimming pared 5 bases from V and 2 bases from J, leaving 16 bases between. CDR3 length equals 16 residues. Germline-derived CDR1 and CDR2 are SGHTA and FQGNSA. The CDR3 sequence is CASSPIGALTGNTIYF. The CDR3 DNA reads TGTGCCAGCAGCCCTATCGGGGCCCTGACTGGAAACACCATATATTTT. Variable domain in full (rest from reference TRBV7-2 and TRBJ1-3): GAGVSQSPSNKVTEKGKDVELRCDPISGHTALYWYRQSLGQGLEFLIYFQGNSAPDKSGLPSDRFSAERTGGSVSTLTIQRTQQEDSAVYLCASSPIGALTGNTIYFGEGSWLTVV.

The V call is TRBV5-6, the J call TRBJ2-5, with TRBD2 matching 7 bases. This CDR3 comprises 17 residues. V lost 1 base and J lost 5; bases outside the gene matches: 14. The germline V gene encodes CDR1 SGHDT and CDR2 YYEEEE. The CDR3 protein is CASSLLEGGPIRETQYF. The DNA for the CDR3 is TGTGCCAGCAGCTTGTTGGAGGGAGGGCCGATTCGGGAGACCCAGTACTTC.

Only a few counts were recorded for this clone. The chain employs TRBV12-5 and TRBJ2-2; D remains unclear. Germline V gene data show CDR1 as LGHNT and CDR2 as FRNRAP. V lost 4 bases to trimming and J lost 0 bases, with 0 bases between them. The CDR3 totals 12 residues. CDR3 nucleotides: TGTGCTAGTGGTTCGAACACCGGGGAGCTGTTTTTT. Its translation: CASGSNTGELFF.

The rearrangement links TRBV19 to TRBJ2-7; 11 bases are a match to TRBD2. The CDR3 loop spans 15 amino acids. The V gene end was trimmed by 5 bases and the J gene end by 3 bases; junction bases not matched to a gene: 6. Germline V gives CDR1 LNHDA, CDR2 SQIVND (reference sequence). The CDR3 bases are TGTGCCAGTAGTGCTAGCGGGAGGCCAGACTACGAGCAGTACTTC. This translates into CASSASGRPDYEQYF.

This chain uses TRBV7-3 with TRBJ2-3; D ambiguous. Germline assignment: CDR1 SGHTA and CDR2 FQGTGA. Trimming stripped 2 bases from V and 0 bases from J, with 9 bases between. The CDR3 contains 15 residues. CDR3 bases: TGTGCCAGCAGCTTATTGGGATATAGCACAGATACGCAGTATTTT. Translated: CASSLLGYSTDTQYF.

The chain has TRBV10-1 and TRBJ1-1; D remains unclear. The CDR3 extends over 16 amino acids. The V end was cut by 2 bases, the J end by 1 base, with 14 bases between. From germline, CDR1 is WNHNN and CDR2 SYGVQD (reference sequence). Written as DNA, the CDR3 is TGCGCCAGCAGTGAGCGGGCGCACCCGCGGAACACTGAAGCTTTCTTT. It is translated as CASSERAHPRNTEAFF.